This T cell receptor beta chain was profiled in a study of blood T cell repertoires in COVID-19. Sequenced by immunoSEQ multiplex PCR; TCRdb stores in-frame clones only, minus some. The sample includes about 68,000 clones, 75% to 90% of them seen just once. The germline CDR1 and CDR2 sequences are SGHAT and FQDESV (reference sequence). V dropped 6 bases and J dropped 2; count of bases not matched to a gene: 8. The CDR3 sequence is 15 residues long. This rearrangement joins TRBV11-1 to TRBJ2-5, with 8 bases fitting TRBD1. Sequencing was carried out using peripheral blood. This clonotype originated in a man older than 75 with COVID-19, enrolled during active disease. The CDR3, as DNA: TGTGCCAGCAGTTTCCCCGGGACAGGACAAGAGACCCAGTACTTC. Its translation is CASSFPGTGQETQYF. The whole variable domain, filled in from reference TRBV11-1 and TRBJ2-5, reads EAEVAQSPRYKITEKSQAVAFWCDPISGHATLYWYRQILGQGPELLVQFQDESVVDDSQLPKDRFSAERLKGVDSTLKIQPAELGDSAMYLCASSFPGTGQETQYFGPGTRLLVL.